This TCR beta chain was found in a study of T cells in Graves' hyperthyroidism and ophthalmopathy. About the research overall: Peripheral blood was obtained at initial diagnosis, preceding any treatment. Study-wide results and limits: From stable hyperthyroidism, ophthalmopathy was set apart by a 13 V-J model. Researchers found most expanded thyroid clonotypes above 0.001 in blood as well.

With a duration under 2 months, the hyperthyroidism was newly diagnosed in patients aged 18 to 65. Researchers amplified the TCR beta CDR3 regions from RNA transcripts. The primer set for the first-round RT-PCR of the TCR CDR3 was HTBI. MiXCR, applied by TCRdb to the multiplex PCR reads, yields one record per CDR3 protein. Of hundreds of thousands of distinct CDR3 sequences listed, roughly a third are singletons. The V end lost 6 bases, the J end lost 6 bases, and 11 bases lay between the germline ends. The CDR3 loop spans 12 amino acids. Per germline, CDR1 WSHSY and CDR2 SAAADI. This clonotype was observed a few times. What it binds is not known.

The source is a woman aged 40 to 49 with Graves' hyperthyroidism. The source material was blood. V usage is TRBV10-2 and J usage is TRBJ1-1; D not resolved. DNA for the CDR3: TGCGCCAGCAGAGAGGAGGGAGCTGAAGCTTTCTTT. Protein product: CASREEGAEAFF.